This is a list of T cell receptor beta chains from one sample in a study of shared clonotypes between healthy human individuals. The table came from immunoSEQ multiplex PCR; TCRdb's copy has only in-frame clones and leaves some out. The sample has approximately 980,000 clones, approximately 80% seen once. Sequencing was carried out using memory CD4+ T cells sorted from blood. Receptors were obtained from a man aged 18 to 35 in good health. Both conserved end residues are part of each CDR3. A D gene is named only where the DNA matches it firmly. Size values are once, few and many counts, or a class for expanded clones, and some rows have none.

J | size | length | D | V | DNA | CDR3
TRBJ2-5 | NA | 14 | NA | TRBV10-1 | TGCGCCAGCAGCTCCCAGGGCAGCCCCAGGACCCAGTACTTC | CASSSQGSPRTQYF
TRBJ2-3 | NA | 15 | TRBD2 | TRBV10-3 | TGTGCCATCAGGGGTAGCGGGGGGGCCACAGATACGCAGTATTTT | CAIRGSGGATDTQYF
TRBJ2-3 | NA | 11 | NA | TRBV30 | TGTGCCTGGTCGCTAACGGATACGCAGTATTTT | CAWSLTDTQYF
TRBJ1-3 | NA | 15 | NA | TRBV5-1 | TGCGCCAGCAGCTTGTCGTCCAGCCCTGGAAACACCATATATTTT | CASSLSSSPGNTIYF
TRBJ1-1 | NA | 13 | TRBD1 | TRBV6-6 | TGTGCCAGCAGTTGGACAGGGGAGTTCGAAGCTTTCTTT | CASSWTGEFEAFF
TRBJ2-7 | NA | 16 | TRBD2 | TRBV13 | TGTGCCAGCAGCTTAGGAGGGCTAGCGGCAACCTACGAGCAGTACTTC | CASSLGGLAATYEQYF
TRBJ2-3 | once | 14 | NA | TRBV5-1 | TGCGCCAGCAGCTCGGGGACATCGGGGAATACGCAGTATTTT | CASSSGTSGNTQYF
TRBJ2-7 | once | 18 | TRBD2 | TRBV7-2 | TGTGCCAGCAGCACCCAACTAGCGGGACGGCTTATCTCCTACGAGCAGTACTTC | CASSTQLAGRLISYEQYF
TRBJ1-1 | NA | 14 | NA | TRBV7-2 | TGTGCCAGCAGCTTATACCGGGGAGGGACTGAAGCTTTCTTT | CASSLYRGGTEAFF
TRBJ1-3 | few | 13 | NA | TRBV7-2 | TGTGCCAGCAGCCCCATTCCCGGAAACACCATATATTTT | CASSPIPGNTIYF
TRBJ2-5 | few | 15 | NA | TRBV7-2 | TGTGCCAGCAGCATGAGGGGGTCCTACCAAGAGACCCAGTACTTC | CASSMRGSYQETQYF
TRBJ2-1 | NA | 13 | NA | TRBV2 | TGTGCCAGCAAGGGGACTCCCTACAATGAGCAGTTCTTC | CASKGTPYNEQFF
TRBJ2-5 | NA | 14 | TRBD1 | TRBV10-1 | TGCGCCAGCAGTGAGTCGACAGGGCAAGAGACCCAGTACTTC | CASSESTGQETQYF